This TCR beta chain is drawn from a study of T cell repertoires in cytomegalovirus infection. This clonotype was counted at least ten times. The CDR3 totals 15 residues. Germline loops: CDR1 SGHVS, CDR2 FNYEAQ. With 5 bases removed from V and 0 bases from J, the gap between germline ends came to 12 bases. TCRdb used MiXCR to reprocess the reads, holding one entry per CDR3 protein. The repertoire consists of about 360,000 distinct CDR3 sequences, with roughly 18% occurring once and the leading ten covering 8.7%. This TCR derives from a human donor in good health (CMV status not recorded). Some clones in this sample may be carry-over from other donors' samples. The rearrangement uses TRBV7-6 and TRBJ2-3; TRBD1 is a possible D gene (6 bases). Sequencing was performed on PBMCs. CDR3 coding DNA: TGTGCCAGCAGCCAAAGGGACACTAGCACAGATACGCAGTATTTT. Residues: CASSQRDTSTDTQYF.